Listed below are T cell receptor beta chains from one sample, sequenced in a study of neoadjuvant anti-PD-1 for oral cavity cancer. Only in-frame clones appear in the TCRdb table, and some are missing; sequencing was by immunoSEQ multiplex PCR. The table records more than 10,000 clones, about three fifths of them present only once. The sequencing used PBMCs, collected before nivolumab (anti-PD-1) treatment. Receptors originate from a person between 35 and 79 years old with oral cavity squamous cell carcinoma. The CDR3 runs from the conserved cysteine through the conserved F or W. The order of the fields is CDR3 protein, CDR3 DNA, D gene, V gene, J gene, clone size. A D gene is named only where the DNA matches it firmly. The size of a clone is reported for some rows only, either as once, few or many, or as a class for expanded clones.

CASSNPPGAEAFF	TGCGCCAGCTCTAATCCCCCTGGGGCTGAAGCTTTCTTT	NA	TRBV10-2	TRBJ1-1	NA
CASSEGARNIQYF	TGTGCCAGCAGTGAGGGGGCAAGAAACATTCAGTACTTC	NA	TRBV6-1	TRBJ2-4	NA
CASSWREVGELFF	TGTGCCAGCAGTTGGAGGGAGGTCGGGGAGCTGTTTTTT	NA	TRBV2	TRBJ2-2	few
CASTPSGAGQPQHF	TGTGCCAGCACCCCGTCGGGGGCAGGTCAGCCCCAGCATTTT	NA	TRBV6-1	TRBJ1-5	NA
CASVEGASGRAEQFF	TGTGCCAGCGTCGAAGGTGCTAGCGGGAGGGCCGAACAGTTCTTC	TRBD2	TRBV6-1	TRBJ2-1	NA
CASSPRRVGGRTNTGELFF	TGTGCCAGCAGTCCCCGTCGTGTTGGCGGGAGAACGAACACCGGGGAGCTGTTTTTT	TRBD2	TRBV28	TRBJ2-2	NA
CASSQARLGTEAFF	TGTGCCAGCAGCCAAGCTAGATTGGGGACTGAAGCTTTCTTT	NA	TRBV14	TRBJ1-1	NA
CASSLVKGQGNTGELFF	TGTGCCAGCAGCTTAGTAAAAGGGCAGGGAAACACCGGGGAGCTGTTTTTT	NA	TRBV11-2	TRBJ2-2	NA
CASILRDVGRSPLHF	TGTGCCAGCATTCTAAGGGACGTCGGTCGGTCACCCCTCCACTTT	NA	TRBV28	TRBJ1-6	once
CASSLGLRTGGDTQYF	TGTGCCAGTAGTCTTGGCCTACGGACAGGAGGAGATACGCAGTATTTT	TRBD1	TRBV19	TRBJ2-3	NA
CASSVAGAYNEQFF	TGTGCCAGCAGCGTAGCGGGAGCATACAATGAGCAGTTCTTC	NA	TRBV9	TRBJ2-1	NA
CASSEPGRYEQYF	TGTGCCAGCAGTGAGCCAGGGCGGTACGAGCAGTACTTC	NA	TRBV9	TRBJ2-7	NA
CASSSRRESTDTQYF	TGTGCCAGCAGCTCCCGAAGGGAGAGCACAGATACGCAGTATTTT	NA	TRBV11-2	TRBJ2-3	NA
CASSSGELTGLTQPQHF	TGTGCCAGCAGCTCCGGTGAACTGACAGGACTTACCCAGCCCCAGCATTTT	NA	TRBV5-6	TRBJ1-5	NA
CASSFDGTVNSPLHF	TGTGCCAGCAGTTTTGACGGCACTGTTAATTCACCCCTCCACTTT	NA	TRBV27	TRBJ1-6	NA
CASSFTGTSGRREQFF	TGCGCCAGCAGCTTTACCGGGACTAGCGGGAGGCGTGAGCAGTTCTTC	TRBD2	TRBV5-1	TRBJ2-1	few
CASSPGQGMETQYF	TGTGCCAGTAGTCCCGGACAGGGGATGGAGACCCAGTACTTC	TRBD1	TRBV19	TRBJ2-5	NA
CASGLIREQFF	TGTGCCAGCGGGTTAATCCGTGAGCAGTTCTTC	NA	TRBV2	TRBJ2-1	NA
CASSLRLAGGNEQFF	TGTGCCAGCAGTCTTAGACTAGCGGGAGGCAATGAGCAGTTCTTC	TRBD2	TRBV28	TRBJ2-1	once
CASSESGTYGYTF	TGCGCCAGCAGTGAGTCAGGGACCTATGGCTACACCTTC	NA	TRBV10-1	TRBJ1-2	few
CASSLAGQGNNEQFF	TGTGCCAGCAGCTTAGCAGGACAGGGGAACAATGAGCAGTTCTTC	TRBD1	TRBV11-3	TRBJ2-1	NA
CAISESNNSPLHF	TGTGCCATCAGTGAGTCGAACAATTCACCCCTCCACTTT	NA	TRBV10-3	TRBJ1-6	NA
CASSQSGTGFVGANVLTF	TGCGCCAGCAGCCAGTCCGGGACAGGGTTTGTCGGGGCCAACGTCCTGACTTTC	TRBD1	TRBV4-1	TRBJ2-6	NA
CASSYTSGIQSEQFF	TGTGCCAGCAGTTACACTAGCGGGATTCAGTCCGAGCAGTTCTTC	TRBD2	TRBV6-5	TRBJ2-1	few
CASSDGDRGLSYNSPLHF	TGTGCCAGCAGTGACGGGGACAGGGGGCTCTCCTATAATTCACCCCTCCACTTT	TRBD1	TRBV2	TRBJ1-6	NA
CASGLGQLNTEAFF	TGTGCTAGTGGTTTAGGCCAGCTGAACACTGAAGCTTTCTTT	NA	TRBV12-5	TRBJ1-1	NA
CAISAETREQYF	TGTGCCATCAGTGCGGAGACCCGCGAGCAGTACTTC	NA	TRBV10-3	TRBJ2-7	NA
CSAGQGRTNEKLFF	TGCAGCGCGGGACAGGGAAGAACTAATGAAAAACTGTTTTTT	TRBD1	TRBV29-1	TRBJ1-4	few
CASSQQQGATEGYTF	TGTGCCAGCAGCCAACAACAGGGGGCGACGGAGGGCTACACCTTC	TRBD1	TRBV7-2	TRBJ1-2	NA
CASSHVNGRDQYF	TGTGCCAGCAGCCACGTTAACGGCCGGGACCAGTACTTC	NA	TRBV14	TRBJ2-7	few
CASSSSPGTYGYTF	TGTGCCAGCAGCTCAAGCCCAGGGACCTATGGCTACACCTTC	NA	TRBV9	TRBJ1-2	NA
CASSQDPVGTEGPYEQYF	TGCGCCAGCAGCCAAGATCCTGTGGGGACGGAAGGACCCTACGAGCAGTACTTC	NA	TRBV4-1	TRBJ2-7	NA
CASSQGLAGSSSYNEQFF	TGTGCCAGCAGCCAAGGACTAGCGGGGAGCAGCTCCTACAATGAGCAGTTCTTC	TRBD2	TRBV27	TRBJ2-1	NA
CASRGGGEPNEKLFF	TGCGCCAGCAGGGGAGGGGGAGAACCTAATGAAAAACTGTTTTTT	NA	TRBV5-1	TRBJ1-4	NA
CSVEGTRWGDTQYF	TGCAGCGTTGAAGGGACTAGGTGGGGGGATACGCAGTATTTT	TRBD2	TRBV29-1	TRBJ2-3	NA
CASSEGLGTTGELFF	TGTGCCAGCAGTGAGGGACTAGGAACCACCGGGGAGCTGTTTTTT	TRBD2	TRBV6-1	TRBJ2-2	few
CASREQNSYEQYF	TGTGCCAGCAGAGAACAGAACTCCTACGAGCAGTACTTC	NA	TRBV7-9	TRBJ2-7	NA
CASSLDRTYEQYF	TGTGCCAGCAGCTTAGACAGGACCTACGAGCAGTACTTC	NA	TRBV11-3	TRBJ2-7	NA
CASSIEVRGRGYIQYF	TGTGCCAGTAGTATAGAGGTCAGGGGACGAGGGTACATTCAGTACTTC	NA	TRBV19	TRBJ2-4	NA
CASSLDPQTGYGYTF	TGTGCCAGCTCTTTGGACCCCCAGACAGGGTACGGCTACACCTTC	TRBD1	TRBV18	TRBJ1-2	NA
CASKPDGNTGELFF	TGTGCCAGCAAACCCGACGGGAACACCGGGGAGCTGTTTTTT	NA	TRBV6-1	TRBJ2-2	NA
CASSLDRIQGYGYTF	TGTGCCAGCAGCTTGGATAGGATACAGGGTTATGGCTACACCTTC	NA	TRBV5-5	TRBJ1-2	NA